This T cell receptor beta chain was sequenced for a study of T cell responses to AZD1222 COVID-19 vaccine. This CDR3 comprises 14 residues. Germline-derived CDR1 and CDR2 are SGHKS and YYEKEE (reference sequence). The V gene end was trimmed by 6 bases and the J gene end by 0 bases; junction bases not matched to a gene: 2. Profiled with immunoSEQ multiplex PCR; TCRdb holds only in-frame clones, not every one. Of about 99,000 clones listed, roughly 87% were seen once; the top ten hold 2.9%. The study, taken as a whole, reports: Repertoire collection took place solely once the T cell response had peaked. Most donors were white British, females outnumbered males, and clonal diversity was possibly underestimated.

Note on this clone: No antigen is known for it.

Sequencing used peripheral blood, obtained on day 0 of AZD1222 vaccination. The V call is TRBV5-5, the J call TRBJ2-7; 11 bases map to TRBD2. This TCR derives from an adult in good health. The CDR3 bases are TGTGCCAGCAAACTAGCGGGAGCCTCCTACGAGCAGTACGTC. Translation: CASKLAGASYEQYV.